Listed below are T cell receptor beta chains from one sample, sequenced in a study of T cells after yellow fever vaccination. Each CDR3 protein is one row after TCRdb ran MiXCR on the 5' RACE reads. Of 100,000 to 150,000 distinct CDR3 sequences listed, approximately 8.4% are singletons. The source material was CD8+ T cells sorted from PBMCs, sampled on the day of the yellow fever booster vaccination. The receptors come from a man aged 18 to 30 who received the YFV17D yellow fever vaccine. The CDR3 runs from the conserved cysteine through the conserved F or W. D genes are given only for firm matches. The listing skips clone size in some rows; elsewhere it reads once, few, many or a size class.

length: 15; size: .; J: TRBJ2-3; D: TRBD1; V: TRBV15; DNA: TGTGCCACCAGCGGCCGGGACAGGGCAGTAGATACGCAGTATTTT; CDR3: CATSGRDRAVDTQYF
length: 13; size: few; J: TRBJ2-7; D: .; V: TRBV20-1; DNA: TGCAGTGCTAGAGATGGGATGTCCTACGAGCAGTACTTC; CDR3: CSARDGMSYEQYF
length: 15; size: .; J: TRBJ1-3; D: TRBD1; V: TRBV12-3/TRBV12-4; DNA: TGTGCCACCAGCCGGGACAGATACTCTGGAAACACCATATATTTT; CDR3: CATSRDRYSGNTIYF
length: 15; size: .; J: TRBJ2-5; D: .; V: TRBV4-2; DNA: TGTGCCAGCAGCCAAGATCACGGGGCCCGGGAGACCCAGTACTTC; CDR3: CASSQDHGARETQYF
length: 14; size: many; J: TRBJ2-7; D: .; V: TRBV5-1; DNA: TGCGCCAGCAGCTCCAGGGAACTCGGCTACGAGCAGTACTTC; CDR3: CASSSRELGYEQYF
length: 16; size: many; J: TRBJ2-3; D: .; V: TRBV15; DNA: TGTGCCACCAGCAGAGATCGAGAACTAGCTAGGAATACGCAGTATTTT; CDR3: CATSRDRELARNTQYF
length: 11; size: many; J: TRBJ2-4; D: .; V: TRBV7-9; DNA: TGTGCCAGCAGCCCGGGAAACATTCAGTACTTC; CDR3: CASSPGNIQYF
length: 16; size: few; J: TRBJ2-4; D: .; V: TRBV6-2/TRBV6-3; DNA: TGTGCCAGCAGTAGCGGTGGGTCGGTTACCAAAAACATTCAGTACTTC; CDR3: CASSSGGSVTKNIQYF
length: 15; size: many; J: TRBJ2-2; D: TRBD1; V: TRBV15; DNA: TGTGCCACCAGCGTAGACAGGGGAAACACCGGGGAGCTGTTTTTT; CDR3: CATSVDRGNTGELFF
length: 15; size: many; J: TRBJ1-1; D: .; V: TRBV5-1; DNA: TGCGCCAGCAGCTCCCCTTCTGGGGCGAACACTGAAGCTTTCTTT; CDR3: CASSSPSGANTEAFF
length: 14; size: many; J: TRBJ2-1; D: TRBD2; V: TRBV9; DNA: TGTGCCAGCACCCCCCAGGGCCATAGCGGGGAGCAGTTCTTC; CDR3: CASTPQGHSGEQFF
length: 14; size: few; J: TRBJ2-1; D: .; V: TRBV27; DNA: TGTGCCAGCAGTTTTAAAGGCCACTACAATGAGCAGTTCTTC; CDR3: CASSFKGHYNEQFF
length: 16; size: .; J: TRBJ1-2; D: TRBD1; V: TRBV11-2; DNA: TGTGCCAGCAACCGAGGACAGGGAATAGCTAACTATGGCTACACCTTC; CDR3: CASNRGQGIANYGYTF
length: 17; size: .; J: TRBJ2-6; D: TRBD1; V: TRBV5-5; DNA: TGTGCCAGCAGCTGGACAGGGGAGTCCCTCCTGGCCAACGTCCTGACTTTC; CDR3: CASSWTGESLLANVLTF
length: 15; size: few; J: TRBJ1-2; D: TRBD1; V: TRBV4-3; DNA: TGCGCCAGCAGCCAAGACGGGGACAGGGTCGGCGGCTACACCTTC; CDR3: CASSQDGDRVGGYTF
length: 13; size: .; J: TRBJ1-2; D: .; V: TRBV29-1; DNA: TGCAGCGTACCCCTGGGGGGCGGCTATGGCTACACCTTC; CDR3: CSVPLGGGYGYTF
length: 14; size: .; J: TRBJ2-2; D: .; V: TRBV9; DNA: TGTGCCAGCAGGGGCAGAGAGGACACCGGGGAGCTGTTTTTT; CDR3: CASRGREDTGELFF
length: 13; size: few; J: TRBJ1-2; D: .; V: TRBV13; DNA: TGTGCCAGCAGCTTAAAATCGGTTGATGGCTACACCTTC; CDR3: CASSLKSVDGYTF
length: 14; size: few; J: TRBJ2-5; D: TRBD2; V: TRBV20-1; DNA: TGCAGTGCCAGGGGACTAGCGGACCAAGAGACCCAGTACTTC; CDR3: CSARGLADQETQYF
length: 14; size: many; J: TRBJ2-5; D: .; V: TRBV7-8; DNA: TGTGCCAGCAGCTTCCGGTTGAGGGGAGAGACCCAGTACTTC; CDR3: CASSFRLRGETQYF
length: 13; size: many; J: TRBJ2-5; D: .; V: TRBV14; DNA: TGTGCCAGCAGCCAAGATCCGGGACAGACCCAGTACTTC; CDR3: CASSQDPGQTQYF
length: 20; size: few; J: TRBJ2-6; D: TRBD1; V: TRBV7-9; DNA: TGTGCCAGCAGCCTGGACAGGGATTGGTCCCCGAGCTCTGGGGCCAACGTCCTGACTTTC; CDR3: CASSLDRDWSPSSGANVLTF
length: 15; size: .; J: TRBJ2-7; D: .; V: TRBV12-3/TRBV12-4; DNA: TGTGCCAGCAGTGAGAGAGGGGGACCGTTATACGAGCAGTACTTC; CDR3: CASSERGGPLYEQYF
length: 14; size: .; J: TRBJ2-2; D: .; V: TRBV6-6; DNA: TGTGCCAGCTGTCCCAGGGGGGTAGGCGGGGAGCTGTTTTTT; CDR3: CASCPRGVGGELFF
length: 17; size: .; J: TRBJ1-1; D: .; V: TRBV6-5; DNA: TGTGCCAGCAGTTCCAGAATCTTCCGGGACAAGAACACTGAAGCTTTCTTT; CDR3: CASSSRIFRDKNTEAFF
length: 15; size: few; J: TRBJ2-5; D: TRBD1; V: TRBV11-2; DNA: TGTGCCAGCAGCGACCCCGGGACAGGGGCGGAGACCCAGTACTTC; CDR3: CASSDPGTGAETQYF
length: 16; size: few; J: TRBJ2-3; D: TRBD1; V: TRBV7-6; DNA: TGTGCCAGTAGCTTAATAACAGGGGGATTCACAGATACGCAGTATTTT; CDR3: CASSLITGGFTDTQYF
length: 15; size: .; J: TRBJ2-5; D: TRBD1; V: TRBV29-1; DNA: TGCAGCGTTGAACCCGCGACCGGGACAGTAGAGACCCAGTACTTC; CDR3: CSVEPATGTVETQYF
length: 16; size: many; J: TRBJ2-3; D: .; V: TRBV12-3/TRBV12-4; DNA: TGTGCCAGCAGTTCAGGGGCCGGTTCCTTCACAGATACGCAGTATTTT; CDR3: CASSSGAGSFTDTQYF
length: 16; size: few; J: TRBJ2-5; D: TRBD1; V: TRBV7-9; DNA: TGTGCCAGCAGCTTACTCGGGACAGGGGGGAAAGAGACCCAGTACTTC; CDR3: CASSLLGTGGKETQYF
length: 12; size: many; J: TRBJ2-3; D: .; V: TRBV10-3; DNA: TGTGCCATCAGTGAACGGTTAGATACGCAGTATTTT; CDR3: CAISERLDTQYF
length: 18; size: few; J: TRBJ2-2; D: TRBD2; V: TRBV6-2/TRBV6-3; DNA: TGTGCCAGCAGTTACTCGATCGAGCGGGGGACCCACACCGGGGAGCTGTTTTTT; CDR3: CASSYSIERGTHTGELFF
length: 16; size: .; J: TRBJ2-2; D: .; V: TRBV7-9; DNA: TGTGCCAGCAGCGGACGCGAGCGCCGGGGCACCGGGGAGCTGTTTTTT; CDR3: CASSGRERRGTGELFF
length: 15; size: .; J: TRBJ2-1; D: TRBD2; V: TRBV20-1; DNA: TGCAGTGCTGAGCCAGGGACTAGCGGGGGTTACGAGCAGTTCTTC; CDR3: CSAEPGTSGGYEQFF
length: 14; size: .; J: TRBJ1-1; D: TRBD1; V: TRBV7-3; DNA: TGTGCCAGCAGCCCGACAGGGTATAGGACTGAAGCTTTCTTT; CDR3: CASSPTGYRTEAFF
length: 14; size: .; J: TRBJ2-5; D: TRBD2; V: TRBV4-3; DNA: TGCGCCAGCAGCCAAGAGCGAGCGGGGAGATCCCAGTACTTC; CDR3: CASSQERAGRSQYF
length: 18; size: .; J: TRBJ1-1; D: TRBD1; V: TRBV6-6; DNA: TGTGCCAGCAGTTACCCAGGGGGGGGTGGGCGTACAGGCCCTGAAGCTTTCTTT; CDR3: CASSYPGGGGRTGPEAFF
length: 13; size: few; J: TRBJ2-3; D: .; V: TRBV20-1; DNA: TGCAGTGCTACGCGTACAAAAACAGATACGCAGTATTTT; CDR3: CSATRTKTDTQYF
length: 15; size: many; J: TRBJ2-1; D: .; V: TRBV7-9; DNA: TGTGCCAGCAGCGTGCCAAGGACAGCCTACAATGAGCAGTTCTTC; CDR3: CASSVPRTAYNEQFF
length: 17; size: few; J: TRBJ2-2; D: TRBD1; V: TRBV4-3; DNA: TGCGCCAGCAGCCCTACCCCCGGGACAGGGGAGACCGGGGAGCTGTTTTTT; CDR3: CASSPTPGTGETGELFF
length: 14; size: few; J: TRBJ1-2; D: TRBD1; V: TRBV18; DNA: TGTGCCAGCTCACCACCGGGACAGGCCGATGGCTACACCTTC; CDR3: CASSPPGQADGYTF
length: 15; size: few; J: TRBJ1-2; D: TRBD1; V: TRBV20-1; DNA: TGCAGTGCTAGAGCGTTGCAGGGGGTGGACTATGGCTACACCTTC; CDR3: CSARALQGVDYGYTF
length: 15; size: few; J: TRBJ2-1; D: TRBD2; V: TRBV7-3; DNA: TGTGCCAGCAGCTTATTAGCGGGGGCGGGGAATGAGCAGTTCTTC; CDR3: CASSLLAGAGNEQFF